This T cell receptor (beta chain) was profiled in a study of blood T cell repertoires in COVID-19. Whole-study context: PBMCs, B-cell-depleted T cells, or T cells were the source of the cDNA or gDNA that made up the material.

This clone was seen a few times. J lost 4 bases, V lost 1 base, and 5 bases had no gene match. There are 16 residues in the CDR3. Germline-derived CDR1 and CDR2 are MGHRA and YSYEKL. TCRdb's table, derived via immunoSEQ multiplex PCR, lists solely in-frame clones and lacks some. The sample has 200,000 to 300,000 clones; approximately 80% are singletons. This receptor was identified in a man aged 40-49 years with acute or convalescent COVID-19. Sequencing was performed on peripheral blood. This chain joins TRBV4-1 and TRBJ1-5, with 9 positions matching TRBD1. Written as DNA, the CDR3 is TGCGCCAGCAGCCAAGGAACAGGGACAGGGAATCAGCCCCAGCATTTT. Its translation is CASSQGTGTGNQPQHF.